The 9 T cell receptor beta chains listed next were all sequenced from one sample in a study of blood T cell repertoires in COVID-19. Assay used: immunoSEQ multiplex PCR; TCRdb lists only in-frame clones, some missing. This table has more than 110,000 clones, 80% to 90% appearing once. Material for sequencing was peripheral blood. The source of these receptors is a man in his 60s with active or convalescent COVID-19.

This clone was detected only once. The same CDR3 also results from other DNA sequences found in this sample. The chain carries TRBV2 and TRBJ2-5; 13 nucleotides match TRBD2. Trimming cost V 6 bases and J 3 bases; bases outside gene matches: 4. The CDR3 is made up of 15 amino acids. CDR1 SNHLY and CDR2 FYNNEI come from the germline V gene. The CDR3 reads CASSPGLAGEETQYF. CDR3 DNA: TGTGCCAGCAGCCCCGGACTAGCGGGGGAAGAGACCCAGTACTTC.

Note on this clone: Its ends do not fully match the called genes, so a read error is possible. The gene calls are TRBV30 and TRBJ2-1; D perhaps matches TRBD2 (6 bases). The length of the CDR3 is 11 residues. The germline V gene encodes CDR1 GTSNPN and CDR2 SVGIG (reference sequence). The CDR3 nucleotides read TGTGCCTGGAGTACGGGAGCCCCCGCGCTCTTC. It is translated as CAWSTGAPALF.

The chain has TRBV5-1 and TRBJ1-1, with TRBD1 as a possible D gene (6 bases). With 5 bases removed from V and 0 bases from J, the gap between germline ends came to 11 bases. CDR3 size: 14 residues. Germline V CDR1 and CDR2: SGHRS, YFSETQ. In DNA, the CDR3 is TGCGCCAGCAGGGAAGGGGGAATGAACACTGAAGCTTTCTTT. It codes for CASREGGMNTEAFF. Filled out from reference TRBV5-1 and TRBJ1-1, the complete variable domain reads KAGVTQTPRYLIKTRGQQVTLSCSPISGHRSVSWYQQTPGQGLQFLFEYFSETQRNKGNFPGRFSGRQFSNSRSEMNVSTLELGDSALYLCASREGGMNTEAFFGQGTRLTVV.

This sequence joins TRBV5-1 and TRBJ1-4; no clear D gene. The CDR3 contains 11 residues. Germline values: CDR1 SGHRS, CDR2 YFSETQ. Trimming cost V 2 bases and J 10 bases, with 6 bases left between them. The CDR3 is CASSFQSKLFF. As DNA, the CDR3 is TGCGCCAGCAGCTTTCAGTCAAAACTGTTTTTT.

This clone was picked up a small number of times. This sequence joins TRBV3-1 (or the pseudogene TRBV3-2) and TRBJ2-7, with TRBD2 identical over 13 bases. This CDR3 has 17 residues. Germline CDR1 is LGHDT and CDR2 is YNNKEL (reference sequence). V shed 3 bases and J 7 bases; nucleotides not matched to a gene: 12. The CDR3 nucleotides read TGTGCCAGCAGCCATGGCCGCCGACTAGCGGGGGGAGGGGAGCAGTACTTC. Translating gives CASSHGRRLAGGGEQYF.

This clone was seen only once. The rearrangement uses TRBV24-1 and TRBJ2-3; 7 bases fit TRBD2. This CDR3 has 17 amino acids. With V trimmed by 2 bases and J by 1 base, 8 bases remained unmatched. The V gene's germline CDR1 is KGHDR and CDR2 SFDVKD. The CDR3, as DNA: TGTGCCACCAGTGATTCCGGGGGGAGGGAACGCACAGATACGCAGTATTTT. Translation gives CATSDSGGRERTDTQYF.

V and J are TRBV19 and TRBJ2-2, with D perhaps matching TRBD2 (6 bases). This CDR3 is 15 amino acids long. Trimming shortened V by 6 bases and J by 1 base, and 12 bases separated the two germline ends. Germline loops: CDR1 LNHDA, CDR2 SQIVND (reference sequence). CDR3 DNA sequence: TGTGCCAGTAGGCGGGGACTTCTGAACACCGGGGAGCTGTTTTTT. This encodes CASRRGLLNTGELFF.

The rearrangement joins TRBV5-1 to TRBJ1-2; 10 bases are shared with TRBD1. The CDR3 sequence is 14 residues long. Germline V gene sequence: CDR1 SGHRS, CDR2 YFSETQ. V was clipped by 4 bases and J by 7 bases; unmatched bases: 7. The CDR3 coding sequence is TGCGCCAGCAGCCAAGGGACAGGGGATTCTGGCTACACCTTC. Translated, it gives CASSQGTGDSGYTF.

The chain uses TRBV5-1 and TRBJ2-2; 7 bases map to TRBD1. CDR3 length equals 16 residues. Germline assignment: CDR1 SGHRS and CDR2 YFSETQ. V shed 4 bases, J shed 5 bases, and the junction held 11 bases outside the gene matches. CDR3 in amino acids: CASSEYRQGRTGELFF. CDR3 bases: TGCGCCAGCAGCGAATACAGACAGGGACGGACCGGGGAGCTGTTTTTT.